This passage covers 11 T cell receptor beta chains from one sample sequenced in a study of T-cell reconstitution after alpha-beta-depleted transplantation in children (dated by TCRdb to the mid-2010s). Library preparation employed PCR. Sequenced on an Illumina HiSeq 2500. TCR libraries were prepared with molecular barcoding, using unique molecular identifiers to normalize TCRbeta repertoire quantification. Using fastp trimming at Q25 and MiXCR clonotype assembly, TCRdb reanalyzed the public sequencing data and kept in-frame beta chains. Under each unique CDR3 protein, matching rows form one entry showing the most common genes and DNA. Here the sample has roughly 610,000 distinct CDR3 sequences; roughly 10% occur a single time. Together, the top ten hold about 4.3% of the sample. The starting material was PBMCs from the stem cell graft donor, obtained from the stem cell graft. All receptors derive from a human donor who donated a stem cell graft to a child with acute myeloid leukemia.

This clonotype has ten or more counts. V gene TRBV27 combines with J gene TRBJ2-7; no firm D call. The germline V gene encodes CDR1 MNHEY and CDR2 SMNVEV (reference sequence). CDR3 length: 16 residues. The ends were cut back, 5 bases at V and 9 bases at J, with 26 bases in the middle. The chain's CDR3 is CASSPLPTLRTFGQYF. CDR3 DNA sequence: TGTGCCAGCAGTCCCCTGCCGACACTCCGAACTTTTGGGCAGTACTTC.

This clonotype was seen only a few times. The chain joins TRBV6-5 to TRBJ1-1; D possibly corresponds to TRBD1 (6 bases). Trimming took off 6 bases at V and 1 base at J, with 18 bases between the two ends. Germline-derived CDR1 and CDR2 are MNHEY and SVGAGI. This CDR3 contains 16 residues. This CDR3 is CASSRSTGTKNTEAFF. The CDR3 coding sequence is TGTGCCAGCAGCCGGAGCACCGGGACAAAGAACACTGAAGCTTTCTTT.

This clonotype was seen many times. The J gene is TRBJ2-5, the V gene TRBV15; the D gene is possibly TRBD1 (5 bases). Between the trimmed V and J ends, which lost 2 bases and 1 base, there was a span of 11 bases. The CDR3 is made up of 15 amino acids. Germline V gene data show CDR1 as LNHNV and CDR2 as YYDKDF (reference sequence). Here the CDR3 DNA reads TGTGCCACCAGCAGACCTTGGACAACCCAAGAGACCCAGTACTTC. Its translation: CATSRPWTTQETQYF.

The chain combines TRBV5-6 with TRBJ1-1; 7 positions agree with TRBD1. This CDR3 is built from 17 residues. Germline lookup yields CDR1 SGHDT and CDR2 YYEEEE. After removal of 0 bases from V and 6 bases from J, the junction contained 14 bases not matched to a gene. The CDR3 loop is CASSLGSRGVGMAEAFF. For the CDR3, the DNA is TGTGCCAGCAGCTTGGGGTCCAGGGGGGTAGGTATGGCTGAAGCTTTCTTT.

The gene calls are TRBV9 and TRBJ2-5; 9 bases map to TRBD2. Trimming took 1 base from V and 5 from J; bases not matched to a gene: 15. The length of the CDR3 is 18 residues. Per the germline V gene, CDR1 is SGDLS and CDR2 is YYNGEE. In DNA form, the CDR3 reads TGTGCCAGCAGCGTACCTCCGTTTAGCGGGAGACCCGACGAGACCCAGTACTTC. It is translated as CASSVPPFSGRPDETQYF. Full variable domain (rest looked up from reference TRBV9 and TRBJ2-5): DSGVTQTPKHLITATGQRVTLRCSPRSGDLSVYWYQQSLDQGLQFLIQYYNGEERAKGNILERFSAQQFPDLHSELNLSSLELGDSALYFCASSVPPFSGRPDETQYFGPGTRLLVL.

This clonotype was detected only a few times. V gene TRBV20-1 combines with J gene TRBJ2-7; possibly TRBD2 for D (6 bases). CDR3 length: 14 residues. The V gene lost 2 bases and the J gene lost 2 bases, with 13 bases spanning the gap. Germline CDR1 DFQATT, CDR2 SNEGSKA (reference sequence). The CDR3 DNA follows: TGCAGTGCTAGATACCGACTAGGTCCCTACGAGCAGTACTTC. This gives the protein CSARYRLGPYEQYF.

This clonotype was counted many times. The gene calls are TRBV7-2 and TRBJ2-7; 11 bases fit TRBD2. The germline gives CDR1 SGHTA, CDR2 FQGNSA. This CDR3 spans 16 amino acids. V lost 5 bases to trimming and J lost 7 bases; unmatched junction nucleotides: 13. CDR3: CASSRRLAGRFGEQYF. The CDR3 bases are TGTGCCAGCAGCCGTAGACTAGCGGGACGGTTTGGTGAGCAGTACTTC.

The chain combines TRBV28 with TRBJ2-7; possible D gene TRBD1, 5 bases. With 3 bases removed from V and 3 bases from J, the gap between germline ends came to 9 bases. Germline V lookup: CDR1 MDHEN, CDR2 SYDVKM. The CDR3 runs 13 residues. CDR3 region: CASSLPTVYEQYF. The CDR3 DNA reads TGTGCCAGCAGTTTGCCGACAGTCTACGAGCAGTACTTC. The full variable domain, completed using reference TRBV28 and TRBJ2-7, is DVKVTQSSRYLVKRTGEKVFLECVQDMDHENMFWYRQDPGLGLRLIYFSYDVKMKEKGDIPEGYSVSREKKERFSLILESASTNQTSMYLCASSLPTVYEQYFGPGTRLTVT.

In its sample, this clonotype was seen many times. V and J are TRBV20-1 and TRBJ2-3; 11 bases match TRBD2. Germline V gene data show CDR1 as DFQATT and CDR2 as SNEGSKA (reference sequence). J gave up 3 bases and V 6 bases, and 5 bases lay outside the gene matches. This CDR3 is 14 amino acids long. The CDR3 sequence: CSAELAGATDTQYF. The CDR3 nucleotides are TGCAGTGCGGAACTAGCGGGAGCAACAGATACGCAGTATTTT.

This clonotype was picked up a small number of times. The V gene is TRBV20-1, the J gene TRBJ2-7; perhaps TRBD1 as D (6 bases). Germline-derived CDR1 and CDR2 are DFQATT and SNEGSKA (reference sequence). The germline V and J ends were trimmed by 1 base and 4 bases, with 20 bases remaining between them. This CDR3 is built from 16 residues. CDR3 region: CSARGRGSSRFYEQYF. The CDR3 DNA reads TGCAGTGCTAGAGGCAGGGGTTCTAGCCGGTTTTACGAGCAGTACTTC.

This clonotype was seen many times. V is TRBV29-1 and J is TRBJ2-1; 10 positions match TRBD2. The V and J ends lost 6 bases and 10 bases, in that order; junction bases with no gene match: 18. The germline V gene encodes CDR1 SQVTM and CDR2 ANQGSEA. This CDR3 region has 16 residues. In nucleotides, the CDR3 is TGCAGCGTCGCACGTGGGCTAGCGGGAGTCTCTGGAGAGCAGTTCTTC. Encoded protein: CSVARGLAGVSGEQFF.